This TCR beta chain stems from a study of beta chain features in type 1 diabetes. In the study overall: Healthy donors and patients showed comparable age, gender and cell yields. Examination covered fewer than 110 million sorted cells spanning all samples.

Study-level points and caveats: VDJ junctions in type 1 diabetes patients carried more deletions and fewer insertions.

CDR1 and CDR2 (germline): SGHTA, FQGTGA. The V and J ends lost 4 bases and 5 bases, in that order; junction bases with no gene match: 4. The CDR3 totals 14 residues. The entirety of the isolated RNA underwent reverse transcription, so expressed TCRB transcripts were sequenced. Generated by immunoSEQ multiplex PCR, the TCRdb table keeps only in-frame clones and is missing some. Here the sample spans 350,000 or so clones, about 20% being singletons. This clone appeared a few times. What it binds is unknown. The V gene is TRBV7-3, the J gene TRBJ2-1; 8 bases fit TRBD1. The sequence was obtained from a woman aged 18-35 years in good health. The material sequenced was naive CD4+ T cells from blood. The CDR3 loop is CASSYTGGNNEQFF. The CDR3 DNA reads TGTGCCAGCAGCTATACAGGGGGGAACAATGAGCAGTTCTTC.